A single sample gave rise to the 15 T cell receptor beta chains below, sequenced in a study of human T cells and chemical hapten exposure. Noted time point: patch test 1, 2 weeks after DPC sensitization. Stated treatment: therapeutic diphenylcyclopropenone sensitization with weekly scalp DPC. A single record per CDR3 protein comes from TCRdb applying MiXCR to the RACE reads. The sample gives roughly 360,000 distinct CDR3 sequences, roughly 4.8% of which show up once; under 3% is in the top ten. The sequencing used whole blood, collected in connection with sensitization to the hapten diphenylcyclopropenone (DPC). These TCRs come from a woman between 50 and 59 years old with alopecia areata. Some clones in this sample may be carry-over from other donors' samples.

Ten or more counts support this clonotype. The chain uses TRBV18 and TRBJ2-7; no firm D call. This CDR3 spans 14 amino acids. Trimming removed 5 bases from V and 4 bases from J, with 15 bases in between. Germline V lookup: CDR1 KGHSH, CDR2 LQKENI. CDR3 in amino acids: CASSVRPNLYEQYF. In DNA, the CDR3 is TGTGCCAGCTCAGTACGTCCAAATTTATACGAGCAGTACTTC. Drawing the rest from reference TRBV18 and TRBJ2-7, the complete variable domain is NAGVMQNPRHLVRRRGQEARLRCSPMKGHSHVYWYRQLPEEGLKFMVYLQKENIIDESGMPKERFSAEFPKEGPSILRIQQVVRGDSAAYFCASSVRPNLYEQYFGPGTRLTVT.

Only a few counts were recorded for this clonotype. The chain uses TRBV20-1 and TRBJ2-3, with TRBD2 identical over 9 bases. V lost 3 bases, J lost 2 bases, and 9 bases stayed unmatched. CDR1 and CDR2 (germline): DFQATT, SNEGSKA (reference sequence). CDR3 length equals 16 residues. The CDR3, as DNA: TGCAGTGCTAGCTCGGCGGCTAGCGGGATCACAGATACGCAGTATTTT. It encodes CSASSAASGITDTQYF.

This clonotype was counted many times. This chain connects TRBV5-1 to TRBJ2-6; D perhaps matches TRBD2 (5 bases). The CDR3 length is 13 residues. From germline, CDR1 is SGHRS and CDR2 YFSETQ. V dropped 6 bases and J dropped 3 bases, with 7 bases sitting between them. CDR3 residues: CASTGDGANVLTF. The CDR3 region has the DNA TGCGCCAGCACCGGGGATGGGGCCAACGTCCTGACTTTC. Filled out from reference TRBV5-1 and TRBJ2-6, the complete variable domain reads KAGVTQTPRYLIKTRGQQVTLSCSPISGHRSVSWYQQTPGQGLQFLFEYFSETQRNKGNFPGRFSGRQFSNSRSEMNVSTLELGDSALYLCASTGDGANVLTFGAGSRLTVL.

In this sample, this clonotype turned up many times. The chain couples TRBV20-1 to TRBJ2-3; no definite D call. Trimming stripped 3 bases from V and 11 bases from J, with 9 bases between. The CDR3 runs 10 residues. Germline CDR1 is DFQATT and CDR2 is SNEGSKA (reference sequence). The CDR3 region has the DNA TGCAGTGCTAGTGAGGCAGGGCAGTATTTT. Translated, it gives CSASEAGQYF.

The table lists this clonotype with many counts. The V and J genes are TRBV4-2 and TRBJ1-5, with TRBD1 as a possible D gene (5 bases). This CDR3 comprises 17 residues. V shed 0 bases and J shed 1 base, with 13 bases lying between them. Germline V gene lookup returns CDR1 LGHNA and CDR2 YNFKEQ. CDR3 protein: CASSQDYGARSNQPQHF. The CDR3 nucleotides are TGTGCCAGCAGCCAAGATTACGGGGCACGAAGCAATCAGCCCCAGCATTTT.

Many counts were recorded for this clonotype. This chain links TRBV6-6 with TRBJ2-1; 8 nucleotides line up with TRBD1. Trimming took 6 bases from V and 0 from J; bases not matched to a gene: 7. Per germline, CDR1 MNHNY and CDR2 SVGAGI (reference sequence). This CDR3 has 16 amino acids. The CDR3 sequence: CASSQGQESSYNEQFF. The CDR3 nucleotides read TGTGCCAGCAGCCAGGGACAGGAGAGCTCCTACAATGAGCAGTTCTTC.

This clonotype occurred a few times. The chain has TRBV13 and TRBJ2-1; maybe TRBD1 (5 bases). Trimming removed 2 bases at V and 1 base at J, with 9 bases between. Per germline, CDR1 PRHDT and CDR2 FYEKMQ (reference sequence). The CDR3 consists of 15 residues. The CDR3 nucleotides read TGTGCCAGCAGCTTATATGGGGCGTCCTACAATGAGCAGTTCTTC. Translation gives CASSLYGASYNEQFF.

In this sample, this clonotype turned up many times. The chain is built from TRBV15 and TRBJ1-3; no clear D gene. Germline-derived CDR1 and CDR2 are LNHNV and YYDKDF (reference sequence). V gave up 4 bases and J gave up 3 bases, with 10 bases separating them. This CDR3 has 14 amino acids. The chain's CDR3 is CATSIGEGGNTIYF. The DNA for the CDR3 is TGTGCCACCAGCATCGGGGAAGGTGGAAACACCATATATTTT.

This clonotype turned up a few times. The rearrangement joins TRBV9 to TRBJ2-1, with TRBD2 matching 7 bases. Germline assignment: CDR1 SGDLS and CDR2 YYNGEE. This CDR3 has 17 amino acids. Trimming at V came to 2 bases and at J to 0 bases, leaving 8 bases not matched to a gene. The CDR3 region has the DNA TGTGCCAGCAGCGTGTCAAGGGGCGGGAGCTCCTACAATGAGCAGTTCTTC. It yields the protein CASSVSRGGSSYNEQFF.

DNA for the CDR3: TGTGCCAGCAGCACGGGGACAGACACTGAAGCTTTCTTT. This codes for CASSTGTDTEAFF. The chain uses TRBV7-6 and TRBJ1-1, with 7 bases matching TRBD1. Unmatched junction bases numbered 3, after V lost 5 bases and J lost 3 bases. In germline, CDR1 is SGHVS, CDR2 FNYEAQ. The CDR3 totals 13 residues.

This clonotype came up a few times. V gene TRBV28 combines with J gene TRBJ2-7, with 7 nucleotides matching TRBD1. Unmatched junction bases numbered 6, after V lost 7 bases and J lost 0 bases. Germline V gives CDR1 MDHEN, CDR2 SYDVKM. This CDR3 comprises 14 residues. CDR3 sequence reads: CASTLTGSSYEQYF. The CDR3 DNA sequence: TGTGCCAGCACCCTGACAGGGAGCTCCTACGAGCAGTACTTC.

The gene calls are TRBV20-1 and TRBJ2-2, with 8 bases matching TRBD1. V gave up 3 bases and J gave up 4 bases; unmatched junction bases: 7. The CDR3 has 15 amino acids. CDR1 and CDR2 from the germline V gene are DFQATT and SNEGSKA (reference sequence). CDR3 nucleotide sequence: TGCAGTGCTAGTCCCGGACAGGGTCGCACCGGGGAGCTGTTTTTT. This codes for CSASPGQGRTGELFF.

To note about this clonotype: This may be a read error: a much more frequent sequence differs by one nucleotide. The rearrangement joins TRBV12-3 or TRBV12-4 to TRBJ2-2; no reliable D call. V lost 5 bases, J lost 7 bases, and 14 bases lay in between. This CDR3 spans 14 amino acids. CDR3: CASSPWKRSGELFF. The CDR3 bases are TGTGCCAGCAGTCCGTGGAAACGTAGCGGGGAGCTGTTTTTT.

This clonotype has ten or more counts. The CDR3 sequence: CASSVGSGSYEQYF. The CDR3 DNA follows: TGTGCCAGCAGCGTAGGGAGCGGGTCCTACGAGCAGTACTTC. The rearrangement links TRBV9 to TRBJ2-7; tentatively, D is TRBD2 (6 bases). The length of the CDR3 is 14 residues. V lost 0 bases and J lost 1, with 8 bases in between. Germline V gives CDR1 SGDLS, CDR2 YYNGEE.

Ten or more counts support this clonotype. V is TRBV7-8 and J is TRBJ1-5; D remains ambiguous. V was pared by 2 bases and J by 5 bases, with 13 bases between. From germline, CDR1 is SGHVS and CDR2 FQNEAQ. There are 15 residues in the CDR3. The CDR3 sequence: CASSLLGRSYQPQHF. CDR3 bases: TGTGCCAGCAGCTTATTAGGACGGAGTTATCAGCCCCAGCATTTT.